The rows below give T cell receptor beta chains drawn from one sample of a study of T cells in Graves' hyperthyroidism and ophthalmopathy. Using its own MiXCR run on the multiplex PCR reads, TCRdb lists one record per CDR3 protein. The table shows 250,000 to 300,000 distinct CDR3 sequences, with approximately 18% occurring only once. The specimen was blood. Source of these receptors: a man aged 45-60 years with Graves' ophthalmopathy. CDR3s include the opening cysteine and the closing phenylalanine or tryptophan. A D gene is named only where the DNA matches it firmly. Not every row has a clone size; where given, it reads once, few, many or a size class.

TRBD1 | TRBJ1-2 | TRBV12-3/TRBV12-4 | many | TGTGCCAGCAGGACGACAGGGAACTATGGCTATGGCTACACCTTC | CASRTTGNYGYGYTF
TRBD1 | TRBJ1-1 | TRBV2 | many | TGTGCCAGCAGTGAAGCGGACAGGGGTCGGGATGAAGCTTTCTTT | CASSEADRGRDEAFF
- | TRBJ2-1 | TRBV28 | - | TGTGCCAGCAGTATCCGGGGCCGGGTTTGGGAGCAGTTCTTC | CASSIRGRVWEQFF
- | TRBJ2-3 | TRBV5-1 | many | TGCGCCAGCAGCTTGCGGGGGACAGTCGAAGATACGCAGTATTTT | CASSLRGTVEDTQYF
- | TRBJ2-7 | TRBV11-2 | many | TGTGCCAGCAGCTTAGGTTCCCCGAGGAGCTCCTACGAGCAGTACTTC | CASSLGSPRSSYEQYF
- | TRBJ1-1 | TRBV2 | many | TGTGCCAGCAGTGAGGGTTCCAGTGAAGCTTTCTTT | CASSEGSSEAFF
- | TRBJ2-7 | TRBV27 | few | TGTGCCAGCAGTTTGCGCGGATTTGGGGACGAGCAGTACTTC | CASSLRGFGDEQYF
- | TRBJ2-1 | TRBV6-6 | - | TGTGCCAGCAGTTACCCCCTAGGGAATGAGCAGTTCTTC | CASSYPLGNEQFF
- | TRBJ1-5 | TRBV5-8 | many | TGTGCCAGCAGCTTGGGAACAGGCCTTAATCAGCCCCAGCATTTT | CASSLGTGLNQPQHF
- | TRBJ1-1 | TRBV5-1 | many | TGCGCCAGCTTGAGAGCGCCGGGTACTGAAGCTTTCTTT | CASLRAPGTEAFF
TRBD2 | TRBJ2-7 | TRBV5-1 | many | TGCGCCAGCAGCTTTGGCCTAGCGGCTTACGGGGACGAGCAGTACTTC | CASSFGLAAYGDEQYF